These 30 T cell receptor beta chains originate from one sample sequenced in a study of cytomegalovirus exposure and HLA in healthy donors. Vbeta (60) and Jbeta (13) primers were used in the PCR. Some clones are missing from TCRdb's copy, which holds only in-frame ones; the method was immunoSEQ multiplex PCR. In the table there are 130,000 to 150,000 clones, about 80% of which are singletons. Sequenced sample: PBMCs. The receptor set was obtained from a male donor in good health and CMV-seropositive.

Regarding this clone: The junction differs from germline at one of its ends, possibly a read error. The chain joins TRBV27 to TRBJ2-3; 7 bases map to TRBD2. This CDR3 region has 16 residues. Germline V gives CDR1 MNHEY, CDR2 SMNVEV (reference sequence). This CDR3 reads CASSLYGGTPTDTQYF. CDR3 in DNA: TGTGCCAGCAGCTTATACGGGGGGACCCCAACAGATACGCAGTATTTT.

The chain employs TRBV5-1 and TRBJ1-6, with 8 bases lining up with TRBD1. The CDR3 sequence is 17 residues long. The V gene's germline CDR1 is SGHRS and CDR2 YFSETQ. J lost 0 bases, V lost 4 bases, and 6 bases had no gene match. The DNA for the CDR3 is TGCGCCAGCAGCAGTACAGGGGGGAGCTCCTATAATTCACCCCTCCACTTT. As protein: CASSSTGGSSYNSPLHF.

The gene calls are TRBV6-1 and TRBJ1-1; D remains ambiguous. V was trimmed by 1 base and J by 0 bases, leaving 9 bases between them. The CDR3 has 15 residues. Germline V CDR1 and CDR2: MNHNS, SASEGT. The CDR3 sequence: CASSEGGGLNTEAFF. As DNA, the CDR3 is TGTGCCAGCAGTGAAGGGGGAGGGTTGAACACTGAAGCTTTCTTT.

V and J are TRBV28 and TRBJ2-1; TRBD2 matches at 9 bases. This CDR3 is 15 amino acids long. Germline V gives CDR1 MDHEN, CDR2 SYDVKM. V was clipped by 6 bases and J by 1 base; unmatched bases: 4. The DNA for the CDR3 is TGTGCCAGCAGGCTTAGCGGGAGTTCCTACAATGAGCAGTTCTTC. Amino acids: CASRLSGSSYNEQFF. The variable domain in full, completed from reference TRBV28 and TRBJ2-1, reads DVKVTQSSRYLVKRTGEKVFLECVQDMDHENMFWYRQDPGLGLRLIYFSYDVKMKEKGDIPEGYSVSREKKERFSLILESASTNQTSMYLCASRLSGSSYNEQFFGPGTRLTVL.

The chain is built from TRBV9 and TRBJ1-1; D remains unclear. The ends were cut back, 5 bases at V and 1 base at J, with 9 bases in the middle. The length of the CDR3 is 13 residues. Germline CDR1 SGDLS, CDR2 YYNGEE. The CDR3 DNA is TGTGCCAGCAGTGACACACCGAACACTGAAGCTTTCTTT. Amino acid sequence: CASSDTPNTEAFF.

The chain uses TRBV4-3 and TRBJ2-3; 9 nucleotides align to TRBD2. Germline loops: CDR1 LGHNA, CDR2 YSLEER. The CDR3 has 18 amino acids. With 0 bases clipped from V and 3 bases from J, the junction kept 10 bases outside the gene matches. DNA of the CDR3: TGCGCCAGCAGCCAAGATGGGGCGGGAGGGCCGGCGACAGATACGCAGTATTTT. Protein: CASSQDGAGGPATDTQYF.

The rearrangement links TRBV7-2 to TRBJ1-3, with a weak D call TRBD1 (6 bases). Germline V gives CDR1 SGHTA, CDR2 FQGNSA. The CDR3 is made up of 14 amino acids. The V and J ends lost 5 bases and 1 base respectively, with 9 bases between them. This chain's CDR3 is CASSVDSSGNTIYF. Here the CDR3 DNA reads TGTGCCAGCAGCGTGGACAGTTCTGGAAACACCATATATTTT.

The chain joins TRBV5-4 to TRBJ2-5, with D tentatively TRBD2 (5 bases). CDR1 is SGHNT and CDR2 is YYREEE in the germline V gene (reference sequence). This CDR3 region has 15 residues. Trimming left V 1 base short and J 3 bases short, with 13 bases between. The CDR3 nucleotides are TGTGCCAGCAGCTTGCGGTCGACTACGAAAGAGACCCAGTACTTC. Translation gives CASSLRSTTKETQYF.

This clone was recorded once. The J gene is TRBJ1-1, the V gene TRBV5-1; D perhaps matches TRBD1 (6 bases). V lost 5 bases and J 6 bases, leaving 14 bases between the germline ends. The CDR3 is 13 residues long. CDR1 SGHRS and CDR2 YFSETQ come from the germline V gene. The CDR3 here is CASSPGQLSEAFF. The CDR3 DNA is TGCGCCAGCAGTCCAGGACAGCTCTCTGAAGCTTTCTTT.

The chain combines TRBV7-9 with TRBJ2-5; TRBD1 matches at 9 bases. The better agreement between TRBJ2-7 and the DNA end casts doubt on the J call. The CDR3 has 15 residues. The germline V gene has CDR1 SEHNR and CDR2 FQNEAQ (reference sequence). CDR3 sequence reads: CASSLTGQGLYEQYF. CDR3 DNA: TGTGCCAGCAGCTTAACCGGACAGGGGCTGTACGAGCAGTACTTC.

This chain uses TRBV4-1 with TRBJ2-5; no clear D. CDR3 size: 13 residues. V gave up 1 base and J gave up 3 bases, with 6 bases separating them. CDR1 is MGHRA, CDR2 YSYEKL, per germline. Written as DNA, the CDR3 is TGCGCCAGCAGCCAAGGTCTAGAAGAGACCCAGTACTTC. Protein product: CASSQGLEETQYF.

The J gene is TRBJ1-1, the V gene TRBV7-9; tentative D call: TRBD1 (5 bases). Germline CDR1 and CDR2: SEHNR and FQNEAQ (reference sequence). The CDR3 totals 15 residues. V lost 1 base to trimming and J lost 3 bases, with 12 bases between them. The CDR3 loop reads CASSLGVGAYTEAFF. The DNA for the CDR3 is TGTGCCAGCAGCTTAGGGGTAGGGGCGTACACTGAAGCTTTCTTT.

The chain combines TRBV19 with TRBJ1-3, with TRBD1 matching 9 bases. Trimming took 7 bases from V and 5 from J; bases not matched to a gene: 6. CDR3 length: 14 amino acids. In germline, CDR1 is LNHDA, CDR2 SQIVND (reference sequence). Written as DNA, the CDR3 is TGTGCCAGTACCGCGGACAGGGGAAGAAACACCATATATTTT. Amino acid sequence: CASTADRGRNTIYF.

CDR3: CASSSGQGTNTGELFF. In DNA form, the CDR3 reads TGCGCCAGCAGCTCGGGACAGGGGACGAACACCGGGGAGCTGTTTTTT. The rearrangement uses TRBV5-1 and TRBJ2-2; 10 nucleotides line up with TRBD1. In germline, CDR1 is SGHRS, CDR2 YFSETQ. V shed 3 bases and J 0 bases; nucleotides not matched to a gene: 2. The CDR3 totals 16 residues.

The CDR3 here is CASGLVLTGRAYEQYF. The CDR3 nucleotides are TGTGCTAGTGGTTTGGTACTTACAGGGCGAGCCTACGAGCAGTACTTC. The chain joins TRBV12-5 to TRBJ2-7; possibly TRBD1 for D (6 bases). The length of the CDR3 is 16 residues. Germline CDR1 is LGHNT and CDR2 is FRNRAP. Between the trimmed V and J ends, which lost 0 bases and 2 bases, there was a span of 14 bases.

In regard to this clone: Its ends do not fully match the called genes, so a read error is possible. V gene TRBV7-7 combines with J gene TRBJ2-3, with TRBD2 matching 8 bases. Germline assignment: CDR1 SSHAT and CDR2 FNYEAQ (reference sequence). This CDR3 contains 16 residues. The CDR3 loop reads CASSPGLAVSTDTQYF. The CDR3 region has the DNA TGTGCTAGCAGTCCTGGACTAGCCGTTAGCACAGATACGCAGTATTTT.

This clone was detected only once. The chain has TRBV7-9 and TRBJ1-6; D is perhaps TRBD1 (6 bases). The V and J ends lost 5 bases and 3 bases respectively, with 14 bases between them. The CDR3 is 16 residues long. In germline, CDR1 is SEHNR, CDR2 FQNEAQ (reference sequence). CDR3 nucleotides: TGTGCCAGCAGCGACAACAGGGAAAGCTATAATTCACCCCTCCACTTT. Its protein product is CASSDNRESYNSPLHF. The whole variable domain, remainder taken from reference TRBV7-9 and TRBJ1-6, is DTGVSQNPRHKITKRGQNVTFRCDPISEHNRLYWYRQTLGQGPEFLTYFQNEAQLEKSRLLSDRFSAERPKGSFSTLEIQRTEQGDSAMYLCASSDNRESYNSPLHFGNGTRLTVT.

The chain employs TRBV16 and TRBJ2-3; possibly TRBD1 for D (6 bases). The CDR3 is 13 amino acids. CDR1 and CDR2 from the germline V gene are KGHSY and FQNENV. Trimming cost V 6 bases and J 0 bases, with 7 bases left between them. The CDR3 region is CASSQGSTDTQYF. The CDR3 DNA follows: TGTGCCAGCAGTCAGGGGAGCACAGATACGCAGTATTTT.

The chain couples TRBV6-5 to TRBJ2-6; weak D call: TRBD2 (6 bases). The CDR3 is 15 amino acids. Looked up from germline, CDR1 is MNHEY and CDR2 is SVGAGI. The CDR3 region has the DNA TGTGCGGCGAGGGACTTGAGCTCTGGGGCCAACGTCCTGACTTTC. The encoded protein is CAARDLSSGANVLTF.

Worth noting for this clone: Other nucleotide sequences from this sample produce the same CDR3. The chain couples TRBV6-5 to TRBJ1-1; 8 bases match TRBD1. CDR1 and CDR2 (germline): MNHEY, SVGAGI. The CDR3 length is 16 residues. Unmatched junction bases numbered 4, after V lost 0 bases and J lost 1 base. DNA of the CDR3: TGTGCCAGCAGTTACTCTTCCGGGACAGGGAACACTGAAGCTTTCTTT. It is translated as CASSYSSGTGNTEAFF.

Turning to this clone: This sample includes further DNA sequences coding for the same CDR3. The chain employs TRBV7-2 and TRBJ2-2; tentative D call: TRBD2 (7 bases). The CDR3 contains 16 residues. Germline V gene sequence: CDR1 SGHTA, CDR2 FQGNSA. V was clipped by 1 base and J by 0 bases, with 9 bases between them. The CDR3 sequence: CASSLVGGANTGELFF. The CDR3 bases are TGTGCCAGCAGCTTAGTAGGGGGGGCGAACACCGGGGAGCTGTTTTTT.

A few counts support this clone. The chain links TRBV19 to TRBJ1-3, with 9 bases matching TRBD1. Germline V gene data show CDR1 as LNHDA and CDR2 as SQIVND (reference sequence). The CDR3 is made up of 14 amino acids. The trim removed 7 bases at V and 4 bases at J, leaving 5 bases unmatched. In DNA, the CDR3 is TGTGCCAGTATGGGGGGACAGGGAGGAAACACCATATATTTT. Encoded protein: CASMGGQGGNTIYF.

The sample holds a few counts of this clone. This rearrangement joins TRBV10-3 to TRBJ1-1, with 9 bases lining up with TRBD1. CDR1 and CDR2 (germline): ENHRY, SYGVKD. This CDR3 spans 13 amino acids. The ends lost 3 bases at V and 10 bases at J; junction bases unmatched: 6. The DNA of the CDR3 is TGTGCCATCAGTGACCTCCGGACAGGGGTAGCTTTCTTT. It is translated as CAISDLRTGVAFF.

The chain links TRBV5-8 to TRBJ2-3; D gene uncertain. The germline V gene has CDR1 SGHTS and CDR2 YDEGEE. This CDR3 contains 14 residues. V was shortened by 5 bases and J by 2 bases, with 12 bases between the two germline ends. The CDR3 DNA reads TGTGCCAGCAGGCTAGAGATCCACACAGATACGCAGTATTTT. It codes for CASRLEIHTDTQYF.

The chain has TRBV19 and TRBJ2-2; TRBD2 matches at 10 bases. The CDR3 runs 14 residues. CDR1 is LNHDA and CDR2 is SQIVND in the germline V gene (reference sequence). The J segment lost 3 bases and the V segment lost 8 bases, leaving 3 bases of the junction unmatched. The CDR3 here is CASRLAGDTGELFF. DNA for the CDR3: TGTGCCAGTCGGCTAGCGGGGGACACCGGGGAGCTGTTTTTT.

The V call is TRBV9, the J call TRBJ2-1; 12 bases are a match to TRBD1. The ends lost 2 bases at V and 6 bases at J; junction bases unmatched: 6. The CDR3 has 16 residues. Germline V gene data show CDR1 as SGDLS and CDR2 as YYNGEE. The CDR3 here is CASSVGTGGVSNEQFF. The CDR3 nucleotides are TGTGCCAGCAGCGTGGGGACAGGGGGCGTCTCCAATGAGCAGTTCTTC.

The chain combines TRBV6-5 with TRBJ2-3; TRBD1 might be the D (5 bases). Per germline, CDR1 MNHEY and CDR2 SVGAGI. The ends were cut back, 2 bases at V and 1 base at J, with 7 bases in the middle. This CDR3 has 14 amino acids. CDR3 coding DNA: TGTGCCAGCAGTTACGCACAGGGCACAGATACGCAGTATTTT. It yields the protein CASSYAQGTDTQYF.

The V call is TRBV2, the J call TRBJ2-7, with TRBD2 identical over 9 bases. Trimming at V came to 6 bases and at J to 4 bases, leaving 4 bases not matched to a gene. Germline V gene data show CDR1 as SNHLY and CDR2 as FYNNEI. The CDR3 runs to 13 residues. CDR3 bases: TGTGCCAGCAGCTGGCTAGCGGGGTACGAGCAGTACTTC. Translating gives CASSWLAGYEQYF. The entire variable domain, with the rest obtained from reference TRBV2 and TRBJ2-7, is as follows: EPEVTQTPSHQVTQMGQEVILRCVPISNHLYFYWYRQILGQKVEFLVSFYNNEISEKSEIFDDQFSVERPDGSNFTLKIRSTKLEDSAMYFCASSWLAGYEQYFGPGTRLTVT.

The J gene is TRBJ2-1, the V gene TRBV2, with TRBD2 as a possible D gene (5 bases). The CDR3 runs 18 residues. CDR1 and CDR2 from the germline V gene are SNHLY and FYNNEI. V gave up 2 bases and J gave up 0 bases, with 17 bases separating them. This CDR3 reads CASSENLVAISSYNEQFF. DNA for the CDR3: TGTGCCAGCAGTGAAAATTTGGTAGCGATCAGCTCCTACAATGAGCAGTTCTTC.

The table lists this clone with a count of one. CDR3 nucleotides: TGTGCCAGCAGTTACTCCCCGACTAGGGACCAACTACAATATGGCTACACCTTC. Encoded protein: CASSYSPTRDQLQYGYTF. The chain combines TRBV28 with TRBJ1-2, with D maybe TRBD1 (5 bases). CDR1 and CDR2 from the germline V gene are MDHEN and SYDVKM. The CDR3 has 18 residues. V lost 4 bases and J lost 5, with 26 bases in between.